This T cell receptor (beta chain) was observed in a study of shared clonotypes between healthy human individuals. Across the study: CD4 naive cells filled three plates per donor, CD4 memory three, CD8 naive two and CD8 memory one. Study conclusions and caveats: Non-shared clonotypes were found to have lower generation probabilities than the clonotypes that were shared by all four of the sorted-subset donors.

Deep was the level at which the assay was run. Profiled with immunoSEQ multiplex PCR; TCRdb holds only in-frame clones, not every one. Of about 710,000 clones in the sample, about 80% are singletons; the top ten hold around 2%. V lost 3 bases and J lost 3, with 6 bases in between. Germline V gives CDR1 SGHTA, CDR2 FQGNSA. This CDR3 has 12 residues. A CD45RA-negative memory subset and a CD45RA+ naive subset were separated from the CD4+ cells. Remarks on this clone: The target antigen is unknown.

Material for sequencing was memory CD4+ T cells sorted from blood. Subset denoted: CD45RA-negative fraction. The clonotype originates from a woman in her twenties or thirties in good health. The rearrangement uses TRBV7-2 and TRBJ2-7; no firm D call. As DNA, the CDR3 is TGTGCCAGCAGCTTGTGGGACTACGAGCAGTACTTC. This gives the protein CASSLWDYEQYF.